This T cell receptor beta chain derives from a study of blood T cell repertoires in COVID-19 (dated by TCRdb to about 2020). Context from the whole study: The collaborator samples originated in the United States, Italy and Spain and spanned the acute and convalescent phases of COVID-19. The repertoires were released in a freely available public database meant as a resource for research on the immune response to SARS-CoV-2. The sample metadata nearly always contained a de-identified subject ID, COVID-19 status, age in years and sex. The samples were drawn from the first 160 participants of the ongoing ImmuneRACE study and from about 1,200 subjects provided by 6 global collaborators. Where HLA class I and class II types were available, the types were taken from metadata supplied by the sample provider, not from assay-based typing. The material from the prospective study consisted of cDNA or gDNA derived from T cells, B-cell-depleted T cells, or PBMCs. Deeply sampled blood TCRbeta repertoires from subjects exposed to, actively infected with, or recovered from COVID-19 were included in the dataset. Points the paper makes about the study in general: The quantity of clinical and demographic metadata differed by source and by participant and was supplied without curation.

TCRbeta CDR3 regions were amplified from genomic DNA by means of the immunoSEQ Assay, a bias-controlled multiplex PCR. The study's processing was this. The number of nucleated cells in each sample was estimated from the amplification of reference gene primers within the assay. To quantify the absolute abundance of each unique TCRbeta CDR3 rearrangement, sequence reads were collapsed and filtered. For each sample, productive Simpson clonality was calculated by taking the square root of Simpson's diversity index across productive rearrangements. This is the immuneACCESS table as TCRdb keeps it, with only in-frame sequences that have V and J called. A part of the clones is gone; compared with another copy, unresolved V genes explain less than half, and the rest is unexplained. The V and J calls and the clone size are those of that table, but D and trimming were determined from the DNA. The sample profile shows about 140,000 clones; roughly 81% of them were found once. The ten largest clones represent roughly 9% of the sample.

Details on this clone: Its binding antigen is unknown. No base-level quality is on record; no much larger clone is a single base apart.

Whole blood was collected in K2EDTA tubes by collaborating institutions according to the institutions' own protocols. For TCRbeta analysis, collaborators shipped samples in one of three forms: frozen whole blood, isolated PBMCs, or DNA extracted from either of those sample types. The sequenced sample was peripheral blood. The TCR comes from a woman aged 45-60 years with active or convalescent COVID-19.

The DNA sequence reads TGTGCCAGCAGCTCCGGGGGGGCGAGACGAAATTCACCCCTCCACTTT. Translation gives CASSSGGARRNSPLHF. The V and J segments used are TRBV7-9 and TRBJ1-6, and perhaps TRBD1 as D gene, on 6 matching bases. The CDR3 runs 16 amino acids, cysteine and phenylalanine included. Just CDR3 DNA is preserved here, 48 bases in frame from base 1. A distance of 17 bases separates the germline ends of V and J, which lose 4 bases and 7 bases respectively. CDR1 and CDR2 were assigned from the germline V gene (reference sequence) as SEHNR and FQNEAQ.